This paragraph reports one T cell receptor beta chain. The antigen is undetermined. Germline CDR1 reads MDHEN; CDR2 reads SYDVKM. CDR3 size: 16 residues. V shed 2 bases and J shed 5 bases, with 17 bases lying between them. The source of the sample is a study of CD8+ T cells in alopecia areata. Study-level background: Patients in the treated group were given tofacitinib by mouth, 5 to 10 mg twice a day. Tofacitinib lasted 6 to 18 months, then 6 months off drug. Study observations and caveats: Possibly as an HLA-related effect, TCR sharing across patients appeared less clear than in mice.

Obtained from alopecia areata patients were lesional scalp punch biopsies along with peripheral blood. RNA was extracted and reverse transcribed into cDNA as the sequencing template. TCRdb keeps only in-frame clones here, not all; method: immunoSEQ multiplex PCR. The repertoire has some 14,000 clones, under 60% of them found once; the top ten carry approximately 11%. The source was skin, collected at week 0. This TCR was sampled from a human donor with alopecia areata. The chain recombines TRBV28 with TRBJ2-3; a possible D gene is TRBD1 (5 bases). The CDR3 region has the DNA TGTGCCAGCAGTTTAGGTGACAGACCCCTTTTAGATACGCAGTATTTT. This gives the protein CASSLGDRPLLDTQYF.